This TCR beta chain stems from a study of PD-1 blockade in classical Hodgkin lymphoma. Findings of the study overall: Repertoire differences have undefined causes, possibly disease activity or prior therapy.

Sample time point: newly diagnosed, previously untreated cHL patient sample. Magnetic depletion of non-target cells from thawed PBMCs yielded purified CD8+ T cells. Acting as the comparison were PBMCs from newly diagnosed, untreated classical Hodgkin lymphoma. Germline V CDR1 and CDR2: LNHNV, YYDKDF (reference sequence). The germline V and J ends were trimmed by 0 bases and 0 bases, with 1 base remaining between them. The CDR3 loop spans 13 amino acids. Concerning this clone itself: Its antigen is not identified.

Only in-frame clones appear in the TCRdb table, and some are missing; sequencing was by immunoSEQ multiplex PCR. The data hold 15,000 or so clones, with roughly nine tenths observed a single time. The chain links TRBV15 to TRBJ2-3; no clear D. The sample taken for sequencing was CD8+ T cells from blood. This receptor was obtained from a human donor with classical Hodgkin lymphoma. CDR3 nucleotides: TGTGCCACCAGCAGAGACAGCACAGATACGCAGTATTTT. Translation: CATSRDSTDTQYF. Combining the CDR3 with reference TRBV15 and TRBJ2-3 gives the whole variable domain DAMVIQNPRYQVTQFGKPVTLSCSQTLNHNVMYWYQQKSSQAPKLLFHYYDKDFNNEADTPDNFQSRRPNTSFCFLDIRSPGLGDTAMYLCATSRDSTDTQYFGPGTRLTVL.